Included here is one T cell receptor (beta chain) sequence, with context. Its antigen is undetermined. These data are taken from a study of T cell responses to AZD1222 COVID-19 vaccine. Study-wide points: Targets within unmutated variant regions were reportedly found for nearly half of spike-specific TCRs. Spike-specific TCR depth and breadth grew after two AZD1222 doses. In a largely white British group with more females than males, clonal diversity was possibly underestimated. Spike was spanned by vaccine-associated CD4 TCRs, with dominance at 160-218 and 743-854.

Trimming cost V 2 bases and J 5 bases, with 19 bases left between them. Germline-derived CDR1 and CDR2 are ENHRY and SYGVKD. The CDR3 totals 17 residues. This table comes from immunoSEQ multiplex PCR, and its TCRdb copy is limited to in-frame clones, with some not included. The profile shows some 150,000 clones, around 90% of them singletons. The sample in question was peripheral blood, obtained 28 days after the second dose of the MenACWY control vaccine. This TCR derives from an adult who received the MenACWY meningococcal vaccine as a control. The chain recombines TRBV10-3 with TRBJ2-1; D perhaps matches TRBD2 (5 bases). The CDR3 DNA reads TGTGCCATCAGTGAGGTCGCGAGGGCCATGCTGAACAATGAGCAGTTCTTC. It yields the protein CAISEVARAMLNNEQFF.